This TCR beta chain stems from a study of PD-1 blockade in classical Hodgkin lymphoma. Clones were sequenced by immunoSEQ multiplex PCR, and TCRdb holds only the in-frame ones, with some missing. Of some 40,000 clones listed, roughly two thirds are singletons. All patients relapsed after autologous stem cell transplantation, and brentuximab vedotin exposure varied. Complete response, partial response or progressive disease constituted the best response categories observed. The CDR3 has 14 amino acids. Germline CDR1 LNHDA, CDR2 SQIVND (reference sequence). The V and J ends lost 7 bases and 0 bases respectively, with 9 bases between them.

Here the sequenced sample was peripheral blood mononuclear cells (PBMCs), taken before the second cycle of nivolumab. This TCR was recovered from a human donor with classical Hodgkin lymphoma. The chain uses TRBV19 and TRBJ1-4; D unclear. The CDR3 nucleotides are TGTGCCAGTACGACCCAGACAACTAATGAAAAACTGTTTTTT. It specifies CASTTQTTNEKLFF.